The rows below give T cell receptor beta chains drawn from one sample of a study of CD8+CD57+ T cells in acquired aplastic anemia. TCRdb fed the reads into MiXCR, producing one record per CDR3 protein. The sample lists around 200,000 distinct CDR3 sequences, approximately 48% occurring once. Input material: sorted CD4+, CD8+, or CD8+CD57+ T cells (not recorded which) from PBMCs. These receptor sequences come from a human donor with aplastic anemia. Both conserved end residues are part of each CDR3. D genes are given only for firm matches. Some rows mark clone size as missing; the rest say once, few, many or name a class of expanded clone.

>many|TRBJ1-4|TRBV12-3/TRBV12-4|-
CASRWGLGEKLFF
TGTGCCAGCAGATGGGGCCTTGGGGAAAAACTGTTTTTT
>many|TRBJ1-5|TRBV6-1|-
CASSRLQGQPQHF
TGTGCCAGCAGCCGCCTCCAAGGTCAGCCCCAGCATTTT
>many|TRBJ2-7|TRBV6-5|TRBD2
CASSYSGTSGAYEQYF
TGTGCCAGCAGTTACTCCGGTACTAGCGGAGCCTACGAGCAGTACTTC
>-|TRBJ2-3|TRBV10-3|-
CASRPTNGGSTDTQYF
TGTGCCAGCAGGCCTACTAACGGGGGTAGCACAGATACGCAGTATTTT
>once|TRBJ2-4|TRBV12-3/TRBV12-4|TRBD1
CASSFRQGLAKNIQYF
TGTGCCAGCAGTTTCAGACAGGGGTTAGCCAAAAACATTCAGTACTTC
>once|TRBJ2-3|TRBV9|-
CASEGGETGDTQYF
TGTGCCAGCGAGGGGGGGGAGACGGGAGACACGCAGTATTTT
>-|TRBJ2-7|TRBV29-1|TRBD2
CSVLRTSTPYEQYF
TGCAGCGTCCTCAGGACTAGCACACCCTACGAGCAGTACTTC
>-|TRBJ2-5|TRBV15|-
CATSRDIAEGTQCF
TGTGCCACCAGCAGAGATATAGCAGAGGGGACCCAGTGCTTC
>-|TRBJ1-3|TRBV7-2|-
CASSLDRAGNTIYF
TGTGCCAGCAGCTTAGACAGGGCTGGAAACACCATATATTTT
>few|TRBJ2-2|TRBV6-1|-
CASRIGGRLVRTGELFF
TGTGCCAGCCGAATTGGGGGAAGGCTTGTGAGGACCGGGGAGCTGTTTTTT
>-|TRBJ2-5|TRBV29-1|TRBD2
CSVEGGAGEETQYF
TGCAGCGTTGAGGGGGGAGCGGGGGAAGAGACCCAGTACTTC
>many|TRBJ2-1|TRBV25-1|-
CASSARGRLRQTSYNEQFF
TGTGCCAGCAGTGCCCGGGGCCGTCTCCGACAAACGTCCTACAATGAGCAGTTCTTC
>-|TRBJ2-5|TRBV12-5|TRBD1
CASGLVGWDRGFQETQYF
TGTGCTAGTGGTTTGGTAGGTTGGGACAGGGGTTTCCAAGAGACCCAGTACTTC
>few|TRBJ2-1|TRBV30|TRBD2
CACRLAGPSYNEQFF
TGTGCCTGTCGACTAGCGGGACCCTCCTACAATGAGCAGTTCTTC
>-|TRBJ2-3|TRBV24-1|TRBD1
CATSDLGDRGLDTQYF
TGTGCCACCAGTGATTTGGGGGACAGGGGGCTAGATACGCAGTATTTT
>many|TRBJ2-5|TRBV20-1|-
CSARDRVGGKTQYF
TGCAGTGCTAGAGATAGGGTGGGGGGAAAGACCCAGTACTTC
>many|TRBJ2-4|TRBV20-1|-
CSARDPLGSAKNIQYF
TGCAGTGCTAGAGATCCCCTGGGGTCAGCCAAAAACATTCAGTACTTC
>many|TRBJ1-5|TRBV19|-
CASKTGLYSNQPQHF
TGTGCCAGTAAAACCGGCCTTTATAGCAATCAGCCCCAGCATTTT
>once|TRBJ2-1|TRBV11-2|TRBD2
CASRGLAGGYEQLF
TGTGCCAGCAGGGGACTAGCGGGAGGTTATGAGCAGCTCTTC
>many|TRBJ2-3|TRBV10-3|TRBD2
CAVTGTSVTDTQYF
TGTGCCGTCACCGGGACTAGCGTTACAGATACGCAGTATTTT
>-|TRBJ1-2|TRBV29-1|TRBD1
CSVERQGAKDGYTF
TGCAGCGTTGAAAGACAGGGGGCTAAGGATGGCTACACCTTC
>-|TRBJ1-1|TRBV5-1|TRBD1
CASSLEQGITEAFF
TGCGCCAGCAGCTTAGAACAGGGGATCACTGAAGCTTTCTTT
>-|TRBJ1-4|TRBV10-3|-
CAISESSSGSNEKLFF
TGTGCCATCAGTGAGTCAAGTTCAGGGTCCAATGAAAAACTGTTTTTT
>-|TRBJ2-3|TRBV7-2|-
CASSLATDTQYF
TGCGCCAGCAGCTTAGCTACAGATACGCAGTATTTT
>many|TRBJ2-1|TRBV6-1|TRBD1
CASSPSDRAQIF
TGTGCCAGCAGTCCCTCTGACAGGGCCCAGATCTTC
>many|TRBJ1-5|TRBV5-1|-
CASSLGFGGDQPQHF
TGCGCCAGCAGCTTGGGGTTCGGTGGAGATCAGCCCCAGCATTTT
>few|TRBJ2-1|TRBV9|-
CASSATPMMGDEQFF
TGTGCCAGCAGCGCGACCCCAATGATGGGAGATGAGCAGTTCTTC
>-|TRBJ1-1|TRBV19|TRBD1
CASSPGQVVTEAFF
TGTGCCAGTAGTCCGGGACAGGTAGTTACTGAAGCTTTCTTT
>once|TRBJ1-1|TRBV15|-
CATGEGNTEAFF
TGTGCCACCGGTGAAGGGAACACTGAAGCTTTCTTT
>few|TRBJ1-2|TRBV28|-
CASSRDGWEGYTF
TGTGCCAGCAGTAGGGACGGCTGGGAGGGCTACACCTTC
>-|TRBJ2-7|TRBV5-1|-
CASSFAGGPGLGEQYF
TGCGCCAGCAGCTTTGCCGGGGGGCCTGGTCTTGGCGAGCAGTACTTC
>many|TRBJ2-7|TRBV20-1|TRBD1
CSALGQGYYEQYF
TGCAGTGCTCTAGGACAGGGGTACTACGAGCAGTACTTC
>-|TRBJ2-1|TRBV11-2|-
CASSLGRSLFF
TGTGCCAGCAGCTTAGGGAGAAGTCTGTTCTTC
>-|TRBJ1-4|TRBV2|-
CASSVGGAPEKLFF
TGTGCCAGCAGCGTAGGGGGGGCGCCTGAAAAACTGTTTTTT
>few|TRBJ1-2|TRBV10-3|-
CAISEDNIYGYTF
TGTGCCATCAGTGAGGATAACATCTATGGCTACACCTTC
>-|TRBJ2-3|TRBV5-5|-
CASSLVAGPSTDTQYF
TGTGCCAGCAGCTTGGTGGCGGGGCCTAGCACAGATACGCAGTATTTT
>many|TRBJ1-1|TRBV20-1|-
CSAGRGPLNTEAFF
TGCAGTGCGGGAAGGGGACCTTTGAACACTGAAGCTTTCTTT
>many|TRBJ2-3|TRBV7-3|TRBD2
CASSSTSGRGTDTQYF
TGTGCCAGCAGCTCGACTAGCGGGAGAGGAACAGATACGCAGTATTTT
>-|TRBJ1-1|TRBV6-5|-
CTSSYSGGRTEAFF
TGTACCAGCAGTTATAGTGGGGGTAGAACTGAAGCTTTCTTT
>many|TRBJ2-1|TRBV4-1|TRBD2
CASSKTPLANEQFF
TGCGCCAGCAGCAAGACCCCACTAGCGAATGAGCAGTTCTTC
>-|TRBJ2-5|TRBV2|TRBD1
CASRDGGQGAGQTQYF
TGTGCCAGCAGGGACGGAGGACAGGGGGCAGGGCAGACCCAGTACTTC
>many|TRBJ2-7|TRBV20-1|-
CSARALATYEQYF
TGCAGTGCTAGGGCCCTAGCGACCTACGAGCAGTACTTC
>many|TRBJ1-6|TRBV5-1|-
CASSLGSGTYNSPLHF
TGCGCCAGCAGCTTGGGTTCCGGGACCTATAATTCACCCCTCCACTTT
>-|TRBJ2-7|TRBV7-9|-
CASSLSAHWDEQYF
TGTGCCAGCAGCCTGTCGGCGCATTGGGACGAGCAGTACTTC
>-|TRBJ1-2|TRBV6-2/TRBV6-3|TRBD1
CASSSSFPTGNNGYTF
TGTGCCAGCAGTTCCTCCTTTCCGACAGGGAACAATGGCTACACCTTC
>few|TRBJ1-6|TRBV6-1|-
CASTGTWGYNSPLHF
TGTGCCAGCACCGGGACATGGGGCTATAATTCACCCCTCCACTTT
>-|TRBJ2-3|TRBV2|TRBD2
CASSGLAGDQYTQYF
TGTGCCAGCAGCGGACTAGCGGGAGACCAGTATACGCAGTATTTT
>few|TRBJ1-1|TRBV18|-
CASSPPGRPEAFF
TGTGCCAGCTCACCACCCGGGAGACCCGAAGCTTTCTTT
>many|TRBJ1-1|TRBV15|-
CATSRDRVSSSTEAFF
TGTGCCACCAGCAGAGATCGCGTCAGCTCCTCCACTGAAGCTTTCTTT
>once|TRBJ2-1|TRBV7-2|-
CASSFEIHNEQFF
TGTGCCAGCAGCTTCGAAATACACAATGAGCAGTTCTTC
>-|TRBJ1-6|TRBV4-2|TRBD1
CASSPDRDVRRSPLHF
TGTGCCAGCAGCCCGGACAGGGACGTGAGGCGTTCACCCCTCCACTTT
>-|TRBJ2-1|TRBV19|-
CASSFGHYFEQFF
TGTGCCAGTAGTTTCGGACACTATTTTGAGCAGTTCTTC
>-|TRBJ2-1|TRBV19|-
CASSTEGGRKQFF
TGTGCCAGTAGTACCGAGGGTGGACGTAAACAGTTCTTC
>many|TRBJ2-5|TRBV11-2|TRBD1
CASLRTGGYQETQYF
TGTGCCAGCTTAAGGACAGGGGGCTACCAAGAGACCCAGTACTTC
>-|TRBJ1-1|TRBV19|-
CASSAREAPNTEAFF
TGTGCCAGTAGTGCCCGGGAGGCGCCTAACACTGAAGCTTTCTTT
>-|TRBJ2-7|TRBV2|TRBD2
CASSGGLAGGSEQYF
TGTGCCAGCAGTGGGGGACTAGCGGGAGGAAGCGAGCAGTACTTC
>-|TRBJ2-7|TRBV12-3/TRBV12-4|TRBD2
CASITGGASSEQYF
TGTGCCAGCATCACGGGAGGAGCATCTTCGGAGCAGTACTTC
>-|TRBJ2-7|TRBV24-1|TRBD1
CATSDYTGTGSHEQYF
TGTGCCACCAGTGATTACACCGGGACAGGTAGCCACGAGCAGTACTTC
>-|TRBJ1-1|TRBV10-3|-
CAIRLNTEAFF
TGTGCCATCAGGTTGAACACTGAAGCTTTCTTT
>-|TRBJ1-6|TRBV7-6|-
CAGGDYNSPLHF
TGTGCCGGCGGGGATTATAATTCACCCCTCCACTTT